Listed below are T cell receptor beta chains from one sample, sequenced in a study of cytomegalovirus exposure and HLA in healthy donors. The table came from immunoSEQ multiplex PCR; TCRdb's copy has only in-frame clones and leaves some out. The repertoire has about 130,000 clones, approximately 70% of them found once; the top ten carry under 5.5%. Sequenced sample: PBMCs. These receptors all come from a man in his 60s in good health and CMV-seropositive. Both conserved end residues are part of each CDR3. A D gene is named only where the DNA matches it firmly. For some rows the clone size is stated as once, few or many, or as a class when expanded; others skip it.

D	J	V	length	size	DNA	CDR3
-	TRBJ2-5	TRBV10-1	13	few	TGCGCCAGCTCCGGTAAATTCGGAGAGACCCAGTACTTC	CASSGKFGETQYF
TRBD2	TRBJ2-1	TRBV2	14	many	TGTGCCAGCAACGAGGAAAAGGGGAGGGATGAGCAGTTCTTC	CASNEEKGRDEQFF
TRBD1	TRBJ1-6	TRBV5-1	16	-	TGCGCCAGCAGCCCGGGCGGCGGGACAGCTTCCTCACCCCTCCACTTT	CASSPGGGTASSPLHF
TRBD1	TRBJ1-6	TRBV6-5	15	-	TGTGCCAGCAGCTCTGGACAGGGGGTTAATTCACCCCTCCACTTT	CASSSGQGVNSPLHF
TRBD1	TRBJ2-1	TRBV29-1	14	medium-sized	TGCAGCGTGAGGGACAGGGGGTTTGACAATGAGCAGTTCTTC	CSVRDRGFDNEQFF
-	TRBJ2-5	TRBV20-1	11	-	TGCAGTGCTAGCTCTGAAGAGACCCAGTACTTC	CSASSEETQYF
-	TRBJ2-3	TRBV28	14	once	TGTGCCAGCAGGCCTCAGGGAGGCGCAGATACGCAGTATTTT	CASRPQGGADTQYF
TRBD1	TRBJ1-2	TRBV6-5	13	-	TGTGCCAGCAGTCGTGACAGGGGCTATGGCTACACCTTC	CASSRDRGYGYTF
TRBD1	TRBJ1-2	TRBV9	14	few	TGTGCCAGCAGCGTCGGGACAGGGGGATATGGCTACACCTTC	CASSVGTGGYGYTF
TRBD2	TRBJ2-3	TRBV9	14	-	TGTGCCAGCAACCGGGGGGGTGGCACAGATACGCAGTATTTT	CASNRGGGTDTQYF
TRBD1	TRBJ1-1	TRBV6-1	13	-	TGTGCCACCAGACAGGGAGGGTACACTGAAGCTTTCTTT	CATRQGGYTEAFF
TRBD1	TRBJ2-7	TRBV2	16	-	TGTGCCAGCAGTGAAGCGCCCGGGACAGGGGGCTACGAGCAGTACTTC	CASSEAPGTGGYEQYF
-	TRBJ2-7	TRBV6-5	12	-	TGTCAGTCGCGCGGGTCCGGCTACGAGCAGTACTTC	CQSRGSGYEQYF
TRBD1	TRBJ2-1	TRBV18	12	-	TGTGCCAGCTCCTTCGACAGGGCCCAGAAATTCTTC	CASSFDRAQKFF
TRBD1	TRBJ2-7	TRBV28	16	-	TGTGCCAGCACCCGATCTTCCGGGACAGACCTCTACGAGCAGTACTTC	CASTRSSGTDLYEQYF
TRBD1	TRBJ2-2	TRBV7-9	14	-	TGTGCCAGCAGCGTGGACAGGGAGACCGGGGAGCTGTTTTTT	CASSVDRETGELFF
TRBD2	TRBJ2-2	TRBV6-6	16	-	TGTGCCAGCAGTTACAAAATAGCGGGGATGACCGGGGAGCTGTTTTTT	CASSYKIAGMTGELFF
TRBD1	TRBJ1-1	TRBV5-4	16	-	TGTGCCAGCAGCCCCGGACAGGGGGCGATTCCCACTGAAGCTTTCTTT	CASSPGQGAIPTEAFF
-	TRBJ2-1	TRBV5-4	14	-	TGTGCCAGCAGCCCTAATACAGGGGACTATGAGCAGTTCTTC	CASSPNTGDYEQFF
-	TRBJ2-7	TRBV6-5	14	-	TGTGCCAGCTGGGCATCCCCGAGCTCCTACGAGCAGTACTTC	CASWASPSSYEQYF
-	TRBJ2-5	TRBV5-4	15	-	TGTGCCAGCAGCGACCCGACTAGGTCGTCCGAGACCCAGTACTTC	CASSDPTRSSETQYF
TRBD1	TRBJ1-2	TRBV6-4	15	-	TGTGCCAGCAGTGAACAGGGGAGTTCCATAGGGGGCTACACCTTC	CASSEQGSSIGGYTF
TRBD1	TRBJ2-4	TRBV4-2	15	-	TGTGCCAGCAGCCAAGATCCTGGGACAGCAAACATTCAGTACTTC	CASSQDPGTANIQYF
-	TRBJ2-4	TRBV5-8	16	-	TGTGCCAGCAGCTCCCCTCTTACGGCCCTGGCGGGTATTCAGTACTTC	CASSSPLTALAGIQYF
TRBD1	TRBJ1-6	TRBV5-1	15	-	TGCGCCAGCAGCTTGGGACAGGGACCGAATTCACCCCTCCACTTT	CASSLGQGPNSPLHF
-	TRBJ2-2	TRBV28	15	-	TGTGCCAGCAGTTTAGCAGGGGACGGGACCGGGGAGCTGTTTTTT	CASSLAGDGTGELFF
TRBD1	TRBJ2-6	TRBV2	16	-	TGTGCCAGCAGTGGGGACAGGGGGGCTGGGGCCAACGTCCTGACTTTC	CASSGDRGAGANVLTF
-	TRBJ2-3	TRBV6-5	15	-	TGTGCCAGCAGCCTCCAAGCCCTCAGAGGGGATACGCAGTATTTT	CASSLQALRGDTQYF
TRBD2	TRBJ2-5	TRBV11-2	16	-	TGTGCCAGCAGCTTAGGGTTGACTAGCGGGGAAGAGACCCAGTACTTC	CASSLGLTSGEETQYF
-	TRBJ2-1	TRBV5-4	16	once	TGTGCCAGCAGCACTCTCTTAGCGGTCCGATCGGGTGAGCAGTTCTTC	CASSTLLAVRSGEQFF
-	TRBJ1-3	TRBV30	13	-	TGTGCCTGGACCAGTAACTCTGGAAACACCATATATTTT	CAWTSNSGNTIYF
TRBD1	TRBJ1-4	TRBV25-1	16	-	TGTGCCAGCAGTCCGTCACCGGGACAGGGTCCTGAAAAACTGTTTTTT	CASSPSPGQGPEKLFF
-	TRBJ2-5	TRBV27	15	-	TGTGCCAGCAGACGGACTATTAACCCGCAAGAGACCCAGTACTTC	CASRRTINPQETQYF